The entry that follows covers one T cell receptor (beta chain) sequence. Its antigen is still unknown. The record originates from a study of blood T cells in healthy people across ages. Primed by a sample-barcoded 5' primer and a J-beta primer mix, a second PCR proceeded for roughly 7 to 12 cycles. A single record per CDR3 protein comes from TCRdb applying MiXCR to the 5' RACE reads. Seen here are about 800,000 distinct CDR3 sequences, 20% to 25% observed once, and the top ten hold around 3.6%. Study-wide findings and caveats: Among T cells, TCR beta diversity per million cells dropped roughly linearly as age rose. It was held that diversity estimates obtained from one million T cells represented underestimates. Naive CD4+ cells and diversity were both higher in long-lived donors than in aged donors.

This CDR3 comprises 15 residues. Trimming left V 5 bases short and J 6 bases short, with 18 bases between. Germline CDR1 and CDR2: SGHTA and FQGNSA. The same data also contributed to another study, on T cells of mothers and their children. Per that paper: Donors were a few healthy Caucasian mothers and their six children.

This receptor was identified in a boy aged 10-17 years in good health. This sequence joins TRBV7-2 and TRBJ2-3; D assignment may be TRBD1 or TRBD2 (6 bases each). Sequencing was performed on blood. CDR3 DNA: TGTGCCAGCAGCAGGGGGGATACCGAGGGGGATACGCAGTATTTT. It encodes CASSRGDTEGDTQYF.